The source of this T cell receptor beta chain is a study of technical replicates of blood from several donors. The table came from immunoSEQ multiplex PCR; TCRdb's copy has only in-frame clones and leaves some out. The repertoire consists of approximately 89,000 clones, with around 94% occurring once and the leading ten covering 0.39%. This CDR3 is 16 amino acids long. Germline trimming cut 8 bases from V and 4 bases from J; bases unmatched to any gene: 15. Germline loops: CDR1 MNHEY, CDR2 SMNVEV (reference sequence). The V and J genes are TRBV27 and TRBJ1-2; 8 nucleotides match TRBD1. This sequence was found in a human donor in good health. The sequenced sample consisted of T cells isolated from PBMCs. The CDR3, as DNA: TGTGCCAGCGGAGGGGTCGACAGGGGCGGTGGCTATGGCTACACCTTC. Encoded protein: CASGGVDRGGGYGYTF.